The 3 T cell receptor beta chains listed next were all sequenced from one sample in a study of T cell clonality in common variable immunodeficiency. Study-level results: In common variable immunodeficiency, TCR beta chains reportedly carried fewer deletions and N-nucleotide insertions.

The antigens of these receptors remain unknown. Sequenced by immunoSEQ multiplex PCR; TCRdb stores in-frame clones only, minus some. In total the sample includes thousands of clones, none of them seen once. The sample was peripheral blood mononuclear cells. The receptors were gathered from a human donor with common variable immunodeficiency.

Ten or more counts support this clone. The CDR3 extends 3 residues past the end of the read, so its final part is completed from the germline J gene. The chain uses TRBV5-4 and TRBJ2-4; D is perhaps TRBD1 (6 bases). This CDR3 has 16 amino acids. Trimming shortened V by 3 bases and J by 3 bases, and 16 bases separated the two germline ends. Germline V gene lookup returns CDR1 SGHNT and CDR2 YYREEE (reference sequence). The covered CDR3 bases are TGTGCCAGCAGCTCGGGCCGTACAGGGAACAAAAACATT. Its translation is CASSSGRTGNKNI. The CDR3 in its entirety is CASSSGRTGNKNIQYF.

This clone showed up many times. The read finishes 3 residues shy of the CDR3 end, and the germline J gene is used to complete it. The J gene is TRBJ1-2, the V gene TRBV5-4; unclear D gene. Trimming left V 0 bases short and J 6 bases short, with 6 bases between. The CDR3 spans 12 residues. The germline V gene has CDR1 SGHNT and CDR2 YYREEE (reference sequence). The CDR3 loop reads CASSLGHDGYTF. The sequenced part of the CDR3 DNA is TGTGCCAGCAGCTTGGGACACGATGGC.

This clone was seen a handful of times. This CDR3 reads CASSLAGAGGYTF. The sequenced part of the CDR3 DNA is TGTGCCAGCAGCTTAGCGGGGGCCGGCGGC. The V gene is TRBV7-9, the J gene TRBJ1-2; the D gene is possibly TRBD1 (6 bases). The read falls 3 residues short of the CDR3 end, and the missing part is taken from the germline J gene. Germline V gene data show CDR1 as SEHNR and CDR2 as FQNEAQ (reference sequence). The CDR3 is 13 residues long.